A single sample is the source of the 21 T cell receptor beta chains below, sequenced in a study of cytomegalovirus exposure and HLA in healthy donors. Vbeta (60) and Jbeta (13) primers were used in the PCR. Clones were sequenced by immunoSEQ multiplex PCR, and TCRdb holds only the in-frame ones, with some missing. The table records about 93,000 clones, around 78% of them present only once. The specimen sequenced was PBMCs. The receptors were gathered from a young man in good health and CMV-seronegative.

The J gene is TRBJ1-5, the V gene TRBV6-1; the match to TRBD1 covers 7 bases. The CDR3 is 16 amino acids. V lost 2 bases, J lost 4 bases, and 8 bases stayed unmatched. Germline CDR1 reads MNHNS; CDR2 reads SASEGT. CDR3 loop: CASSEFTGAGNQPQHF. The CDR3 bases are TGTGCCAGCAGTGAATTCACAGGGGCGGGGAATCAGCCCCAGCATTTT.

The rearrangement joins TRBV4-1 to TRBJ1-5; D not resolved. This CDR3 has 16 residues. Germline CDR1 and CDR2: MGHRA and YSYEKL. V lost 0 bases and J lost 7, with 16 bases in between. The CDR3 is CASSQDWVSGRQPQHF. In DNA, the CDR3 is TGCGCCAGCAGCCAAGATTGGGTTTCGGGGAGGCAGCCCCAGCATTTT.

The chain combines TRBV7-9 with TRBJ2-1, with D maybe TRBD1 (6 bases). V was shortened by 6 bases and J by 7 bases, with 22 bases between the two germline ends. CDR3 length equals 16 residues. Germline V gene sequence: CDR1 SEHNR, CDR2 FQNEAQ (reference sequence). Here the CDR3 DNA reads TGTGCCAGCAGAGCCGGGACAATTTTAACCGGGAATGAGCAGTTCTTC. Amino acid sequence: CASRAGTILTGNEQFF.

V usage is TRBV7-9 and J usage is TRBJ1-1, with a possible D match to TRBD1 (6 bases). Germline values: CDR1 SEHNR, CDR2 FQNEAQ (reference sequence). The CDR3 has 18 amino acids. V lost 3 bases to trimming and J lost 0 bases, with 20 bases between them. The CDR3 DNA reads TGTGCCAGCAGCTTGGTTCGTCGGCGGGCAGGGGTGAACACTGAAGCTTTCTTT. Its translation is CASSLVRRRAGVNTEAFF.

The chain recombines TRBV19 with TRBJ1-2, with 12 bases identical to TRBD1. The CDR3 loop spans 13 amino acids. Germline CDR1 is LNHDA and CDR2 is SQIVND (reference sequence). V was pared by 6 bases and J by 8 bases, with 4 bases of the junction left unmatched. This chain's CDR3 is CASRGQGARGYTF. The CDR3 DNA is TGTGCCAGTAGGGGACAGGGGGCAAGGGGCTACACCTTC.

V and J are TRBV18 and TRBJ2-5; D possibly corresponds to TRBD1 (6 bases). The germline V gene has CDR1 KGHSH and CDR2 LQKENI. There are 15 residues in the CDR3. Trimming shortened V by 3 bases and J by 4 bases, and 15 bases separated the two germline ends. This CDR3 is CASSPQQGSGETQYF. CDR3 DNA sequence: TGTGCCAGCTCACCCCAACAGGGCTCCGGAGAGACCCAGTACTTC.

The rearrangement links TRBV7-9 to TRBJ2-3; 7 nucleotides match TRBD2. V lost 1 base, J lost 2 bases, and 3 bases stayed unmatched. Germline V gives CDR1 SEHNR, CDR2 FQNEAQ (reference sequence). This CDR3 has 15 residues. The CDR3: CASSLEAGSTDTQYF. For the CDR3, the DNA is TGTGCCAGCAGCTTAGAAGCGGGATCCACAGATACGCAGTATTTT.

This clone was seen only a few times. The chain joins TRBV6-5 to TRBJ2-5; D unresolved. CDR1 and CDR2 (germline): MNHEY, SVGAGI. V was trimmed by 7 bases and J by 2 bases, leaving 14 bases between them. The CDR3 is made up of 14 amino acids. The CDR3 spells CASNPSVEQETQYF. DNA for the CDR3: TGTGCCAGCAATCCCTCCGTCGAGCAAGAGACCCAGTACTTC.

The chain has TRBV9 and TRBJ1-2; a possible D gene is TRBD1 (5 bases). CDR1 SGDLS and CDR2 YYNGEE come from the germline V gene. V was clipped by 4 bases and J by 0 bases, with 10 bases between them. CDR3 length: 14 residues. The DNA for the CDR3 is TGTGCCAGCAGCCCGACAGAATCTAACTATGGCTACACCTTC. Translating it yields CASSPTESNYGYTF.

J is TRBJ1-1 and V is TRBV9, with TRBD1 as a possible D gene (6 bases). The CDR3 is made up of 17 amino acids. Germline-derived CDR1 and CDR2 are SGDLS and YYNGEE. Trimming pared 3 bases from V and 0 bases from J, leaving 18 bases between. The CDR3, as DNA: TGTGCCAGCAGCGAAGAGGACAGCCCTTCAATGAACACTGAAGCTTTCTTT. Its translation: CASSEEDSPSMNTEAFF.

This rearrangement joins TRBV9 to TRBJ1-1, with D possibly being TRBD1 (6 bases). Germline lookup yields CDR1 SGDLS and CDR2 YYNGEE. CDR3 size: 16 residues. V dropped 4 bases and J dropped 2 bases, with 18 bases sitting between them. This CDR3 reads CASSPSGGADNTEAFF. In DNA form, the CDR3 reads TGTGCCAGCAGCCCGTCCGGGGGGGCCGATAACACTGAAGCTTTCTTT.

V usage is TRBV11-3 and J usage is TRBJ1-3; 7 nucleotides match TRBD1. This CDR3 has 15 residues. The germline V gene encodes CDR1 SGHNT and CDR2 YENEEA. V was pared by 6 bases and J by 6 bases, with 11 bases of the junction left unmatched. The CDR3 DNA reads TGTGCCAGCAGTCCCGACAGGGCTCAATTAAACACCATATATTTT. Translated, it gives CASSPDRAQLNTIYF.

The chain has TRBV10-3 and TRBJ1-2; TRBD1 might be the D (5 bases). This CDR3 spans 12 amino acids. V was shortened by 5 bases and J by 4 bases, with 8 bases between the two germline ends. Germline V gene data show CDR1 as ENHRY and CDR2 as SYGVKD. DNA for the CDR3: TGTGCCATCAGTAGGGACTCCTATGGCTACACCTTC. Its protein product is CAISRDSYGYTF.

CDR3 protein: CAWRGGRPYGYTF. CDR3 nucleotides: TGTGCCTGGAGGGGGGGGAGGCCCTATGGCTACACCTTC. This chain uses TRBV30 with TRBJ1-2; possibly TRBD1 for D (5 bases). CDR3 length: 13 amino acids. Germline-derived CDR1 and CDR2 are GTSNPN and SVGIG (reference sequence). Trimming stripped 3 bases from V and 4 bases from J, with 12 bases between. The full variable domain, completed using reference TRBV30 and TRBJ1-2, is SQTIHQWPATLVQPVGSPLSLECTVEGTSNPNLYWYRQAAGRGLQLLFYSVGIGQISSEVPQNLSASRPQDRQFILSSKKLLLSDSGFYLCAWRGGRPYGYTFGSGTRLTVV.

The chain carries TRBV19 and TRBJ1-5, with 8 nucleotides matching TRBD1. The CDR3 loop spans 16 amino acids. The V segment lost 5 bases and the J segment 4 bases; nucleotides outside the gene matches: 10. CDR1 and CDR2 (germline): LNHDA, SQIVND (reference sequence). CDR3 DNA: TGTGCCAGTAGTCCCAGGACAGGGAGGTTAAATCAGCCCCAGCATTTT. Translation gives CASSPRTGRLNQPQHF.

The CDR3: CASQRGDMNTEAFF. DNA for the CDR3: TGTGCCAGCCAAAGAGGGGACATGAACACTGAAGCTTTCTTT. This chain connects TRBV11-2 to TRBJ1-1, with a possible D match to TRBD1 (6 bases). The germline gives CDR1 SGHAT, CDR2 FQNNGV. The CDR3 loop spans 14 amino acids. Trimming stripped 8 bases from V and 0 bases from J, with 13 bases between.

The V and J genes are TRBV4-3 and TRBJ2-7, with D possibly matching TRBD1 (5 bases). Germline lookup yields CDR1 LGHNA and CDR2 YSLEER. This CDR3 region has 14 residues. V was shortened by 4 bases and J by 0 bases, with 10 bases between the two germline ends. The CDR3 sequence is CASSPQGSSYEQYF. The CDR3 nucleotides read TGCGCCAGCAGCCCCCAGGGAAGCTCCTACGAGCAGTACTTC.

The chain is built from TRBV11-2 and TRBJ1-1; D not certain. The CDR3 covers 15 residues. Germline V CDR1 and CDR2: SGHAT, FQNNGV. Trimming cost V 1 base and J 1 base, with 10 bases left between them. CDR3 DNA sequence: TGTGCCAGCAGCTTAGGTCAGGCAAAGAACACTGAAGCTTTCTTT. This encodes CASSLGQAKNTEAFF.

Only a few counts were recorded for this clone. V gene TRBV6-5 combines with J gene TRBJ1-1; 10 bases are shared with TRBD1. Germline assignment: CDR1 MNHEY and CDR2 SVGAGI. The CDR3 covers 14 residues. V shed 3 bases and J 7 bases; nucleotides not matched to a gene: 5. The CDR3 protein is CASSYRGTGDEAFF. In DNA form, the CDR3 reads TGTGCCAGCAGTTATAGGGGGACAGGGGATGAAGCTTTCTTT.

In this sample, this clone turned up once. CDR3 DNA: TGTGCCAGCAGCCACCGGGGACAGGGGGATGAGCAGTTCTTC. Amino acid sequence: CASSHRGQGDEQFF. The chain employs TRBV7-7 and TRBJ2-1, with 11 bases matching TRBD1. The germline gives CDR1 SSHAT, CDR2 FNYEAQ (reference sequence). The ends lost 5 bases at V and 8 bases at J; junction bases unmatched: 5. The CDR3 spans 14 residues.

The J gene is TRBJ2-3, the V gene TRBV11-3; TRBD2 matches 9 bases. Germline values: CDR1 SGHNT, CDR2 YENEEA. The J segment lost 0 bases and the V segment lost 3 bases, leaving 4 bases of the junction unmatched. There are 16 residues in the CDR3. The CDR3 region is CASSFYSGSSTDTQYF. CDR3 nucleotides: TGTGCCAGCAGCTTCTATAGCGGGAGTAGCACAGATACGCAGTATTTT.